A single sample is the source of the 13 T cell receptor beta chains below, sequenced in a study of regulatory T cells in long-lasting Graves disease. Regarding time point: persistent/refractory GD, antithyroid drugs over 5 years with positive TRAb. The TCR library was prepared using RNA isolated from PBMCs. In building TCR beta libraries, iRepertoire HTBI primers were used together with Arm-PCR of CDR3 regions. TCRdb fed the multiplex PCR reads into MiXCR, producing one record per CDR3 protein. The repertoire holds more than 300,000 distinct CDR3 sequences, about 19% seen once, with approximately 31% in the top ten. The sample consisted of peripheral blood mononuclear cells (PBMCs), taken when the disease was refractory, from a patient treated with antithyroid drugs. The receptors stem from a female donor with Graves disease.

This clonotype was counted many times. Compared with germline, one end of the junction differs, possibly owing to a read error. V usage is TRBV3-1 and J usage is TRBJ2-7; no clear D. Looked up from germline, CDR1 is LGHDT and CDR2 is YNNKEL (reference sequence). There are 14 residues in the CDR3. CDR3 bases: TGCGCCAGCAGCCAAGGGCTAGTAGCCTACGAGCAGTACTTC. Translated, it gives CASSQGLVAYEQYF.

The chain recombines TRBV5-5 with TRBJ1-1; D may be TRBD1 (6 bases). This CDR3 is built from 14 residues. Germline CDR1 SGHKS, CDR2 YYEKEE (reference sequence). The ends were cut back, 5 bases at V and 0 bases at J, with 11 bases in the middle. The CDR3: CASRSRTVNTEAFF. CDR3 coding DNA: TGTGCCAGCAGGTCTAGGACAGTGAACACTGAAGCTTTCTTT.

This clonotype was picked up many times. The chain is built from TRBV20-1 and TRBJ1-4; D remains ambiguous. Germline V gene sequence: CDR1 DFQATT, CDR2 SNEGSKA (reference sequence). The CDR3 extends over 12 amino acids. Trimming left V 6 bases short and J 0 bases short, with 5 bases between. Here the CDR3 reads CSALATNEKLFF. The CDR3 DNA reads TGCAGTGCCCTAGCAACTAATGAAAAACTGTTTTTT.

Comments on this clonotype: This may be a read error: a much more frequent sequence differs by one nucleotide. The J gene is TRBJ1-5, the V gene TRBV28; D is unclear. The CDR3 spans 12 residues. Germline CDR1 MDHEN, CDR2 SYDVKM. The CDR3 DNA follows: TGTGCCAGCAGTAACTCGTGGCGGTGGCCTCTTTTT. This encodes CASSNSWRWPLF.

This clonotype was seen more than once but under ten times. V and J are TRBV6-1 and TRBJ2-1; possible D gene TRBD1, 5 bases. V lost 6 bases and J 4 bases, leaving 19 bases between the germline ends. The germline CDR1 and CDR2 sequences are MNHNS and SASEGT. The CDR3 loop spans 16 amino acids. CDR3 DNA sequence: TGTGCCAGCAGCCCAGAGTTCAGGGCCGGTTACAATGAGCAGTTCTTC. Protein product: CASSPEFRAGYNEQFF.

This clonotype was recorded at least ten times. V and J are TRBV28 and TRBJ1-2, with 9 bases identical to TRBD1. This CDR3 contains 14 residues. Trimming cost V 5 bases and J 3 bases; bases outside gene matches: 4. Per the germline V gene, CDR1 is MDHEN and CDR2 is SYDVKM. CDR3 region: CASSQGQGDYGYTF. Written as DNA, the CDR3 is TGTGCCAGCAGTCAGGGACAGGGTGACTATGGCTACACCTTC.

This clonotype was recorded once. The chain recombines TRBV28 with TRBJ2-3; TRBD1 agrees at 9 bases. The germline V gene encodes CDR1 MDHEN and CDR2 SYDVKM. The CDR3 loop spans 15 amino acids. After removal of 5 bases from V and 1 base from J, the junction contained 4 bases not matched to a gene. Here the CDR3 DNA reads TGTGCCAGCAGTAGGACAGGGGCTCGCACAGATACGCAGTATTTT. This gives the protein CASSRTGARTDTQYF.

The V gene is TRBV5-6, the J gene TRBJ1-5, with a tentative D call TRBD1 (5 bases). Per the germline V gene, CDR1 is SGHDT and CDR2 is YYEEEE. This CDR3 is built from 15 residues. V dropped 6 bases and J dropped 3 bases, with 16 bases sitting between them. CDR3 region: CASTVGGVNNQPQHF. The DNA of the CDR3 is TGTGCCAGCACCGTGGGGGGGGTAAACAATCAGCCCCAGCATTTT.

There are many counts of this clonotype. V usage is TRBV18 and J usage is TRBJ1-2, with a tentative D call TRBD1 (5 bases). V was pared by 0 bases and J by 7 bases, with 12 bases between. Per germline, CDR1 KGHSH and CDR2 LQKENI. The length of the CDR3 is 14 residues. CDR3 sequence reads: CASSPPQGYAGYTF. CDR3 bases: TGTGCCAGCTCACCACCCCAGGGTTATGCTGGCTACACCTTC.

The table lists this clonotype with a few counts. V and J are TRBV6-1 and TRBJ2-1; D gene uncertain. V gave up 4 bases and J gave up 9 bases, with 10 bases separating them. This CDR3 region has 12 residues. Germline CDR1 MNHNS, CDR2 SASEGT. The CDR3 DNA follows: TGTGCCAGCAGTGCTAGGGCCAGTGAGCAGTTCTTC. This sequence encodes CASSARASEQFF.

This clonotype has a handful of counts. V is TRBV24-1 and J is TRBJ1-2; 8 bases are a match to TRBD1. Germline values: CDR1 KGHDR, CDR2 SFDVKD. The CDR3 runs 15 residues. The junction had 10 bases not matched to a gene; V was cut back by 3 bases and J by 8 bases. The CDR3 sequence: CATSDRPQGAYGYTF. CDR3 bases: TGTGCCACCAGTGATAGACCTCAGGGGGCTTACGGCTACACCTTC.

In its sample, this clonotype was seen many times. The chain carries TRBV7-8 and TRBJ2-7; no clear D gene. Germline values: CDR1 SGHVS, CDR2 FQNEAQ. V was trimmed by 1 base and J by 5 bases, leaving 15 bases between them. The CDR3 sequence is 15 residues long. The CDR3 sequence: CASSLESATWDEQYF. CDR3 sequence (DNA): TGTGCCAGCAGCTTAGAGTCAGCCACCTGGGACGAGCAGTACTTC.

V gene TRBV10-3 combines with J gene TRBJ1-1, with 8 bases aligning to TRBD1. Germline CDR1 is ENHRY and CDR2 is SYGVKD. V shed 4 bases, J shed 8 bases, and the junction held 6 bases outside the gene matches. This CDR3 has 13 residues. CDR3 amino acids: CAISAPGQEEAFF. CDR3 in DNA: TGTGCCATCAGTGCCCCGGGACAGGAGGAAGCTTTCTTT.